This T cell receptor (beta chain) emerged from a study of blood T cell repertoires in COVID-19. For the study at large: PBMCs, B-cell-depleted T cells, or T cells were the source of the cDNA or gDNA that made up the material.

Per the study methods: Estimates of nucleated cell counts were drawn from the amplification of reference gene primers. The protocol was immunoSEQ multiplex PCR, while the TCRdb copy is restricted to in-frame clones and leaves out a portion. V and J calls and clone size come straight from that table; D and trimming were deduced from the DNA. The sample consists of hundreds of thousands of clones, around 90% of them appearing once. Germline V CDR1 and CDR2: MNHEY, SMNVEV (reference sequence). The CDR3 runs to 14 residues. The ends lost 8 bases at V and 3 bases at J; junction bases unmatched: 6. The gene calls are TRBV27 and TRBJ2-7, with 11 bases fitting TRBD1. The sample consisted of PBMCs or T cells enriched from blood (not recorded which). The sequence was collected from a woman between 18 and 29 years old with acute COVID-19. CDR3 protein: CASHPGTGGYEQYF. The CDR3 nucleotides read TGTGCCAGCCACCCCGGGACAGGGGGCTACGAGCAGTACTTC.